A single sample gave rise to the 18 T cell receptor beta chains below, sequenced in a study of blood T cell repertoires in COVID-19. The protocol was immunoSEQ multiplex PCR, while the TCRdb copy is restricted to in-frame clones and leaves out a portion. The profile shows 200,000 or so clones, about 86% of them singletons. Source material: peripheral blood. The receptors were gathered from a woman aged 55-69 years with acute or convalescent COVID-19.

This clone has at least ten counts. V gene TRBV18 combines with J gene TRBJ1-1; weak D call: TRBD1 (6 bases). Trimming removed 2 bases from V and 0 bases from J, with 13 bases in between. The CDR3 sequence is 16 residues long. Germline V gene lookup returns CDR1 KGHSH and CDR2 LQKENI. CDR3 DNA sequence: TGTGCCAGCTCACCAACCGGACAGCTTTTGAACACTGAAGCTTTCTTT. Translated, it gives CASSPTGQLLNTEAFF. The full variable domain, completed using reference TRBV18 and TRBJ1-1, is NAGVMQNPRHLVRRRGQEARLRCSPMKGHSHVYWYRQLPEEGLKFMVYLQKENIIDESGMPKERFSAEFPKEGPSILRIQQVVRGDSAAYFCASSPTGQLLNTEAFFGQGTRLTVV.

The chain carries TRBV7-9 and TRBJ2-2; 8 bases line up with TRBD1. Unmatched junction bases numbered 11, after V lost 5 bases and J lost 3 bases. The CDR3 is 17 residues long. The germline V gene has CDR1 SEHNR and CDR2 FQNEAQ (reference sequence). The CDR3 DNA reads as TGTGCCAGCAGCGCCACCGGGACAGGATTACACACCGGGGAGCTGTTTTTT. This encodes CASSATGTGLHTGELFF.

The chain carries TRBV18 and TRBJ1-1; 9 bases are shared with TRBD1. This CDR3 is built from 12 residues. V was clipped by 8 bases and J by 4 bases; unmatched bases: 2. The germline V gene has CDR1 KGHSH and CDR2 LQKENI. The CDR3 sequence is CASKQGATEAFF. The CDR3 region has the DNA TGTGCCAGCAAACAGGGGGCCACTGAAGCTTTCTTT.

This clone was observed a handful of times. V is TRBV2 and J is TRBJ1-5, with D maybe TRBD1 (6 bases). V dropped 7 bases and J dropped 7 bases, with 14 bases sitting between them. The CDR3 totals 13 residues. Germline lookup yields CDR1 SNHLY and CDR2 FYNNEI. The CDR3 DNA reads as TGTGCCAGCAAGCAGGGGCTGGGGCAGCCCCAGCATTTT. This encodes CASKQGLGQPQHF.

This clone appeared a single time. This chain connects TRBV19 to TRBJ1-2, with D tentatively TRBD1 (6 bases). Germline V CDR1 and CDR2: LNHDA, SQIVND (reference sequence). Trimming cost V 9 bases and J 8 bases, with 25 bases left between them. The CDR3 runs to 15 residues. CDR3 in amino acids: CASHLGTNPKVGYTF. The CDR3 DNA is TGTGCCAGCCACCTCGGGACAAACCCCAAGGTCGGCTACACCTTC.

This chain uses TRBV6-2 or TRBV6-3 with TRBJ2-1; 8 bases fit TRBD2. This CDR3 is built from 16 residues. Germline V gene data show CDR1 as MNHEY and CDR2 as SVGEGT. Trimming removed 2 bases from V and 3 bases from J; junction bases left unmatched: 6. The DNA for the CDR3 is TGTGCCAGCAGTTACCAGGGTCTAGCGGGCTACAATGAGCAGTTCTTC. Protein: CASSYQGLAGYNEQFF.

The chain recombines TRBV30 with TRBJ1-5; perhaps TRBD1 as D (6 bases). Trimming stripped 3 bases from V and 0 bases from J, with 6 bases between. The CDR3 is 13 amino acids. Germline V lookup: CDR1 GTSNPN, CDR2 SVGIG (reference sequence). This chain's CDR3 is CAWSRGSNQPQHF. CDR3 bases: TGTGCCTGGAGCAGGGGTAGCAATCAGCCCCAGCATTTT. Supplemented by reference TRBV30 and TRBJ1-5, the full variable domain reads SQTIHQWPATLVQPVGSPLSLECTVEGTSNPNLYWYRQAAGRGLQLLFYSVGIGQISSEVPQNLSASRPQDRQFILSSKKLLLSDSGFYLCAWSRGSNQPQHFGDGTRLSIL.

The J gene is TRBJ1-5, the V gene TRBV3-1 (or the pseudogene TRBV3-2); D is perhaps TRBD1 (6 bases). Germline V lookup: CDR1 LGHDT, CDR2 YNNKEL (reference sequence). Trimming pared 5 bases from V and 11 bases from J, leaving 10 bases between. The CDR3 length is 11 residues. CDR3 loop: CASSSGQSQHF. The CDR3 DNA reads as TGTGCCAGCAGCTCCGGACAGTCCCAGCATTTT.

The V gene is TRBV6-6, the J gene TRBJ1-2; possible D gene TRBD1, 5 bases. CDR1 is MNHNY and CDR2 is SVGAGI in the germline V gene (reference sequence). The CDR3 sequence is 16 residues long. Trimming cost V 0 bases and J 2 bases, with 13 bases left between them. In DNA, the CDR3 is TGTGCCAGCAGTTACTCGATTCAGGGTTCCAACTATGGCTACACCTTC. Encoded protein: CASSYSIQGSNYGYTF.

The V and J genes are TRBV5-4 and TRBJ2-1, with TRBD2 matching 7 bases. The length of the CDR3 is 13 residues. Trimming removed 4 bases from V and 12 bases from J; junction bases left unmatched: 10. Germline CDR1 SGHNT, CDR2 YYREEE (reference sequence). CDR3 DNA sequence: TGTGCCAGCAGCAACATCGAAGCGGGGAGGCAGTTCTTC. It translates to CASSNIEAGRQFF.

This rearrangement joins TRBV4-1 to TRBJ2-1, with D possibly TRBD2 on 6 matching bases. Germline CDR1 and CDR2: MGHRA and YSYEKL. Trimming cost V 5 bases and J 10 bases, with 21 bases left between them. The CDR3 consists of 15 residues. Here the CDR3 reads CASSEALRGSGEQFF. The CDR3 region has the DNA TGCGCCAGCAGCGAAGCTTTGCGGGGATCCGGGGAGCAGTTCTTC.

This chain links TRBV5-4 with TRBJ2-7; 9 positions match TRBD1. CDR3 size: 14 residues. The V and J ends lost 3 bases and 2 bases, in that order; junction bases with no gene match: 3. In germline, CDR1 is SGHNT, CDR2 YYREEE (reference sequence). The CDR3 DNA is TGTGCCAGCAGCTCGAACAGGGGGCCCTACGAGCAGTACTTC. It is translated as CASSSNRGPYEQYF.

The J gene is TRBJ2-3, the V gene TRBV5-1, with D tentatively TRBD1 (6 bases). The CDR3 contains 15 residues. The V and J ends lost 1 base and 7 bases respectively, with 16 bases between them. Germline CDR1 and CDR2: SGHRS and YFSETQ. The CDR3 nucleotides read TGCGCCAGCAGCTTGAATATCGGGACAAAAAATACGCAGTATTTT. Protein sequence: CASSLNIGTKNTQYF.

This rearrangement joins TRBV3-1 (or the pseudogene TRBV3-2) to TRBJ2-7, with D perhaps matching TRBD1 (6 bases). This CDR3 has 15 amino acids. V shed 0 bases and J shed 2 bases, with 11 bases lying between them. The V gene's germline CDR1 is LGHDT and CDR2 YNNKEL (reference sequence). The CDR3 is CASSQDGGDTYEQYF. The CDR3 coding sequence is TGTGCCAGCAGCCAAGACGGTGGGGACACCTACGAGCAGTACTTC.

J is TRBJ2-1 and V is TRBV28, with D perhaps TRBD2 (5 bases). The CDR3 totals 13 residues. The V gene's germline CDR1 is MDHEN and CDR2 SYDVKM. Trimming pared 3 bases from V and 5 bases from J, leaving 8 bases between. CDR3 in DNA: TGTGCCAGCAGTTTTTTCGGGGACAATGAGCAGTTCTTC. Translation gives CASSFFGDNEQFF.

The chain uses TRBV7-2 and TRBJ2-7; 9 positions agree with TRBD1. In germline, CDR1 is SGHTA, CDR2 FQGNSA. V shed 3 bases and J 6 bases; nucleotides not matched to a gene: 6. This CDR3 is built from 14 residues. CDR3 amino acids: CASSLTGGRSEQYF. The CDR3, as DNA: TGTGCCAGCAGCTTGACAGGGGGAAGGAGCGAGCAGTACTTC.

This clone was counted only a few times. The chain carries TRBV7-6 and TRBJ1-3; 9 bases are a match to TRBD1. CDR3 length: 18 residues. CDR1 and CDR2 from the germline V gene are SGHVS and FNYEAQ. Trimming cost V 4 bases and J 4 bases; bases outside gene matches: 14. CDR3 sequence reads: CASSSRPGTGIRGNTIYF. DNA for the CDR3: TGTGCCAGCAGCTCCCGTCCCGGGACAGGGATTAGGGGAAACACCATATATTTT.

V gene TRBV7-2 combines with J gene TRBJ2-5; no clear D. This CDR3 has 15 residues. V lost 5 bases, J lost 4 bases, and 17 bases lay in between. Germline CDR1 and CDR2: SGHTA and FQGNSA. Here the CDR3 DNA reads TGTGCCAGCAGCCTTGCGGCTAGACGGCCAGAGACCCAGTACTTC. This translates into CASSLAARRPETQYF.